One T cell receptor (beta chain) is described in this entry. Its antigen is currently unknown. These data are taken from a study of cytomegalovirus exposure and HLA in healthy donors. Study at large: Some 180 million T cells yielded 100 million or so unique TCR beta sequences in earlier analysis. Some 85 million unique TCRs, all from HLA-typed donors, were included in an early release of the data.

In germline, CDR1 is SGHVS, CDR2 FQNEAQ. This CDR3 has 15 amino acids. V lost 3 bases, J lost 5 bases, and 17 bases lay in between. Study outcomes and limitations: Sequencing depth roughly uniform across donors was assumed in presence/absence analyses.

The PCR used 60 Vbeta and 13 Jbeta primers. TCRdb's copy holds only in-frame clones and misses some; the assay was immunoSEQ multiplex PCR. The sample includes 150,000 to 200,000 clones, around 78% of them seen just once. The rearrangement links TRBV7-8 to TRBJ2-7; possibly TRBD2 for D (5 bases). This TCR was recovered from a middle-aged woman in good health and CMV-seronegative. The sample consisted of PBMCs. CDR3 sequence (DNA): TGTGCCAGCAGCTTCCACCGGGATTTGAGCCACGAGCAGTACTTC. Translation gives CASSFHRDLSHEQYF. The whole variable domain, filled in from reference TRBV7-8 and TRBJ2-7, reads GAGVSQSPRYKVAKRGQDVALRCDPISGHVSLFWYQQALGQGPEFLTYFQNEAQLDKSGLPSDRFFAERPEGSVSTLKIQRTQQEDSAVYLCASSFHRDLSHEQYFGPGTRLTVT.